These 14 T cell receptor beta chains were sequenced from one sample in a study of graft-versus-host responses after intestinal transplantation. Intraepithelial lymphocytes and lamina propria lymphocytes were released through processing of graft tissue. Assay used: immunoSEQ multiplex PCR; TCRdb lists only in-frame clones, some missing. Of approximately 1,900 clones listed, roughly 86% are singletons. The source material was ileum tissue, sampled about 360 days after intestinal transplantation. The origin of the receptors is a human patient who received an intestinal transplant, so some T cells may come from the graft donor.

The sample holds one count of this clone. A read error may account for a junction end that differs from germline. Other DNA sequences of this sample code for an identical CDR3. J is TRBJ2-7 and V is TRBV12-5, with 8 bases identical to TRBD1. This CDR3 contains 13 residues. The germline V gene encodes CDR1 LGHNT and CDR2 FRNRAP. This CDR3 is CASAIDRGYEQYF. The CDR3 bases are TGCGCTAGTGCCATAGACAGGGGTTACGAGCAGTACTTC. The full variable domain, its missing parts supplied by reference TRBV12-5 and TRBJ2-7, is DARVTQTPRHKVTEMGQEVTMRCQPILGHNTVFWYRQTMMQGLELLAYFRNRAPLDDSGMPKDRFSAEMPDATLATLKIQPSEPRDSAVYFCASAIDRGYEQYFGPGTRLTVT.

This rearrangement joins TRBV28 to TRBJ2-7; unclear D gene. V was trimmed by 4 bases and J by 4 bases, leaving 23 bases between them. The CDR3 spans 17 residues. Germline assignment: CDR1 MDHEN and CDR2 SYDVKM. The CDR3 DNA follows: TGTGCCAGCAGTTCCCCGGGCCTCGGGCGACCCCCTTACGAGCAGTACTTC. It encodes CASSSPGLGRPPYEQYF.

The CDR3 coding sequence is TGTGCCAGTAGTATAAGGCGGGAGGCCGTCAGCACAGATACGCAGTATTTT. It translates to CASSIRREAVSTDTQYF. The rearrangement links TRBV19 to TRBJ2-3; 8 bases align to TRBD2. This CDR3 is 17 amino acids long. CDR1 is LNHDA, CDR2 SQIVND, per germline (reference sequence). V lost 2 bases, J lost 0 bases, and 7 bases stayed unmatched.

The genes are TRBV5-1 and TRBJ1-2; D possibly corresponds to TRBD1 (6 bases). Germline values: CDR1 SGHRS, CDR2 YFSETQ. Trimming removed 3 bases from V and 7 bases from J, with 13 bases in between. The CDR3 covers 13 residues. The CDR3 sequence: CASSSTGAFGYTF. In DNA form, the CDR3 reads TGCGCCAGCAGCTCGACAGGTGCCTTTGGCTACACCTTC.

This rearrangement joins TRBV6-4 to TRBJ2-3, with 12 nucleotides matching TRBD2. The CDR3 loop spans 14 amino acids. Germline V gene data show CDR1 as MRHNA and CDR2 as SNTAGT. V lost 4 bases to trimming and J lost 4 bases; unmatched junction nucleotides: 0. CDR3 loop: CASSGLAGADTQYF. The CDR3 DNA follows: TGTGCCAGCAGTGGACTAGCGGGAGCAGATACGCAGTATTTT.

The chain combines TRBV8-2 with TRBJ2-6. TRBV8-2 constitutes a pseudogene. There are 17 residues in the CDR3. Written as DNA, the CDR3 is TGTGGCAATGGAAAAAAGATAACACAAAGTCGGGCCAACGTCCTGACTTTC. Translating it yields CGNGKKITQSRANVLTF.

The rearrangement links TRBV6-5 to TRBJ2-3; 12 bases are shared with TRBD2. Germline V gene sequence: CDR1 MNHEY, CDR2 SVGAGI. V was clipped by 0 bases and J by 5 bases; unmatched bases: 3. The CDR3 sequence is 16 residues long. CDR3 in DNA: TGTGCCAGCAGTTACTCGTCTAGCGGGGGGGAAGATACGCAGTATTTT. This sequence encodes CASSYSSSGGEDTQYF.

J is TRBJ2-2 and V is TRBV13; D gene uncertain. Germline loops: CDR1 PRHDT, CDR2 FYEKMQ (reference sequence). V lost 3 bases, J lost 3 bases, and 14 bases lay in between. This CDR3 region has 16 residues. CDR3 sequence: CASSFGSASDTGELFF. The CDR3, as DNA: TGTGCCAGCAGCTTCGGTTCAGCGTCTGACACCGGGGAGCTGTTTTTT.

V usage is TRBV19 and J usage is TRBJ2-1; 9 bases line up with TRBD1. Germline values: CDR1 LNHDA, CDR2 SQIVND (reference sequence). CDR3 length equals 15 residues. V lost 6 bases and J lost 3; bases outside the gene matches: 6. The CDR3 loop reads CASRTGTGFYNEQFF. The DNA for the CDR3 is TGTGCCAGTAGAACCGGGACAGGGTTCTACAATGAGCAGTTCTTC.

The chain joins TRBV19 to TRBJ2-7; D remains ambiguous. The CDR3 totals 13 residues. Trimming shortened V by 0 bases and J by 2 bases, and 5 bases separated the two germline ends. Germline V gives CDR1 LNHDA, CDR2 SQIVND (reference sequence). CDR3 sequence: CASSIDTPYEQYF. The CDR3 coding sequence is TGTGCCAGTAGTATAGACACCCCCTACGAGCAGTACTTC.

J is TRBJ2-1 and V is TRBV7-6; 9 nucleotides line up with TRBD1. J gave up 9 bases and V 0 bases, and 15 bases lay outside the gene matches. CDR1 is SGHVS and CDR2 is FNYEAQ in the germline V gene. The CDR3 extends over 18 amino acids. CDR3 nucleotide sequence: TGTGCCAGCAGCTTAGCCTACAGTTCCGGGACAGGGACCGGTGAGCAGTTCTTC. Translated: CASSLAYSSGTGTGEQFF.

The chain joins TRBV10-2 to TRBJ2-1, with D possibly TRBD2 on 7 matching bases. The CDR3 loop spans 14 amino acids. Germline assignment: CDR1 WSHSY and CDR2 SAAADI. V lost 3 bases and J 10 bases, leaving 16 bases between the germline ends. In nucleotides, the CDR3 is TGCGCCAGCAGTGAAAGGGGGGGGCGTCGGGAGCAGTTCTTC. Residues: CASSERGGRREQFF.

The rearrangement joins TRBV19 to TRBJ2-7, with D possibly being TRBD2 (7 bases). The ends were cut back, 3 bases at V and 4 bases at J, with 13 bases in the middle. The CDR3 spans 14 residues. Germline V gene data show CDR1 as LNHDA and CDR2 as SQIVND (reference sequence). For the CDR3, the DNA is TGTGCCAGTAGTATTCGGGGGGACATTTACGAGCAGTACTTC. It yields the protein CASSIRGDIYEQYF.

This chain connects TRBV15 to TRBJ2-5; perhaps D is TRBD1 or TRBD2 (6 bases each). Trimming left V 0 bases short and J 5 bases short, with 13 bases between. The CDR3 has 15 residues. Germline CDR1 and CDR2: LNHNV and YYDKDF (reference sequence). The CDR3 protein is CATSREPGARETQYF. CDR3 coding DNA: TGTGCCACCAGCAGAGAACCGGGGGCAAGGGAGACCCAGTACTTC. Together with reference TRBV15 and TRBJ2-5, the CDR3 gives the full variable domain: DAMVIQNPRYQVTQFGKPVTLSCSQTLNHNVMYWYQQKSSQAPKLLFHYYDKDFNNEADTPDNFQSRRPNTSFCFLDIRSPGLGDTAMYLCATSREPGARETQYFGPGTRLLVL.